Sequencing of this TCR beta chain was carried out in a study of CXCR3-negative and CXCR3-positive naive CD8 T cells. About the research overall: The TRB read total, some 150 million, broke down to about 1.5 +/- 0.3 million reads per library. General observations from the study: Higher TRB CDR3 hydrophobicity marked CXCR3-positive naive cells relative to CXCR3-negative naive cells. Surface CD5 matched across naive subsets, and TRB CDR3 properties served to infer TCR strength.

Comments on this clonotype: Its target is unknown.

UMI-tagged TRB cDNA libraries were built via 5' RACE. Using the 5' RACE reads, TCRdb records one entry per CDR3 protein without DNA. The sample's table shows about 89,000 distinct CDR3 sequences. Subsets of CD8+ T cells were each sorted in triplicate at around 320,000 cells apiece. CD45RO-CCR7+CD27+CD95- expression identified naive CD8+ T cells. Sequencing input: naive CXCR3+ CD8+ T cells from blood. Noted subset: CD45RO-CCR7+CD27+CD95- naive CD8+ T cells expressing CXCR3 (TNR3+). This sequence originates from a human donor in good health. Some clones in this sample may be carry-over from other donors' samples.

CDR3: CATPLPGDEQFF. This sequence joins TRBV19 and TRBJ2-1; TCRdb lists TRBD1, though no DNA is available to test this call. In germline, CDR1 is LNHDA, CDR2 SQIVND (reference sequence). This CDR3 region has 12 residues.